One sample yielded the 23 T cell receptor beta chains listed below, sequenced in a study of blood T cell repertoires in COVID-19. The assay was immunoSEQ multiplex PCR, and TCRdb's table has in-frame clones only and misses some. There are about 240,000 clones in the sample; about 82% occur only once, and about 12% lies in the top ten. Sequenced input: peripheral blood. The receptors were sampled from a man older than 75 with acute or convalescent COVID-19.

The CDR3 sequence is CASSFDRGRTFF. CDR3 sequence (DNA): TGTGCCAGCAGCTTCGACAGGGGAAGGACTTTCTTT. The rearrangement joins TRBV5-4 to TRBJ1-1; the match to TRBD1 covers 8 bases. The junction had 6 bases not matched to a gene; V was cut back by 2 bases and J by 12 bases. The CDR3 consists of 12 residues. From germline, CDR1 is SGHNT and CDR2 YYREEE (reference sequence).

The chain recombines TRBV3-1 (or the pseudogene TRBV3-2) with TRBJ1-5, with D unclear. Germline CDR1 reads LGHDT; CDR2 reads YNNKEL (reference sequence). V shed 0 bases and J shed 13 bases, with 10 bases lying between them. The CDR3 spans 12 residues. CDR3 loop: CASSQEFGVQHF. CDR3 coding DNA: TGTGCCAGCAGCCAAGAATTCGGAGTTCAGCATTTT.

There are a few counts of this clone. The rearrangement links TRBV5-8 to TRBJ1-4; 12 nucleotides agree with TRBD1. Trimming cost V 3 bases and J 8 bases; bases outside gene matches: 5. Germline-derived CDR1 and CDR2 are SGHTS and YDEGEE. The CDR3 has 15 amino acids. The CDR3 nucleotides read TGTGCCAGCAGCTCTCCGGGACAGGGGGCGGAAAAACTGTTTTTT. Encoded protein: CASSSPGQGAEKLFF.

The rearrangement uses TRBV3-1 (or the pseudogene TRBV3-2) and TRBJ2-7, with D perhaps TRBD1 (5 bases). Germline V gene lookup returns CDR1 LGHDT and CDR2 YNNKEL (reference sequence). V dropped 3 bases and J dropped 1 base, with 10 bases sitting between them. The CDR3 is made up of 14 amino acids. The CDR3 DNA sequence: TGTGCCAGCAGCCAGGCAGACAGTTCCTACGAGCAGTACTTC. It yields the protein CASSQADSSYEQYF.

The chain employs TRBV27 and TRBJ1-1; a possible D gene is TRBD1 (6 bases). CDR1 is MNHEY and CDR2 is SMNVEV in the germline V gene (reference sequence). Trimming left V 5 bases short and J 5 bases short, with 12 bases between. The CDR3 covers 13 residues. The CDR3 DNA reads as TGTGCCAGCAGTCCCAGGGGATCTACTGAAGCTTTCTTT. Translation: CASSPRGSTEAFF.

The chain has TRBV30 and TRBJ2-1, with 7 nucleotides matching TRBD2. The germline CDR1 and CDR2 sequences are GTSNPN and SVGIG (reference sequence). The junction had 11 bases not matched to a gene; V was cut back by 4 bases and J by 5 bases. CDR3 length: 15 amino acids. Here the CDR3 DNA reads TGTGCCTGGATTTTCCCCCAGCGGGGAAACAATGAGCAGTTCTTC. Amino acid sequence: CAWIFPQRGNNEQFF.

In its sample, this clone was seen once. The chain carries TRBV5-6 and TRBJ1-6; a weak D match, TRBD1 (6 bases). This CDR3 has 15 amino acids. Germline loops: CDR1 SGHDT, CDR2 YYEEEE. The V end lost 4 bases, the J end lost 5 bases, and 13 bases lay between the germline ends. The CDR3 reads CASSTSDRNNSPLHF. The DNA of the CDR3 is TGTGCCAGCAGCACCTCTGACAGGAATAATTCACCCCTCCACTTT. Drawing the rest from reference TRBV5-6 and TRBJ1-6, the complete variable domain is DAGVTQSPTHLIKTRGQQVTLRCSPKSGHDTVSWYQQALGQGPQFIFQYYEEEERQRGNFPDRFSGHQFPNYSSELNVNALLLGDSALYLCASSTSDRNNSPLHFGNGTRLTVT.

This chain joins TRBV7-2 and TRBJ1-5; no definite D call. V lost 1 base and J lost 11, with 18 bases in between. This CDR3 spans 15 amino acids. From germline, CDR1 is SGHTA and CDR2 FQGNSA. CDR3 residues: CASSLDRYSGRAQHF. CDR3 DNA: TGTGCCAGCAGCTTAGATAGGTACAGCGGTAGGGCCCAGCATTTT.

The chain is built from TRBV28 and TRBJ2-6, with 7 bases matching TRBD1. CDR3 size: 17 residues. Trimming took 3 bases from V and 2 from J; bases not matched to a gene: 7. Germline assignment: CDR1 MDHEN and CDR2 SYDVKM. The CDR3 DNA follows: TGTGCCAGCAGTTTTTCACTTACAGGGGCTGGGGCCAACGTCCTGACTTTC. This translates into CASSFSLTGAGANVLTF.

The rearrangement uses TRBV3-1 (or the pseudogene TRBV3-2) and TRBJ2-5; 7 bases fit TRBD1. V lost 1 base to trimming and J lost 2 bases; unmatched junction nucleotides: 7. The CDR3 sequence is 16 residues long. CDR1 is LGHDT, CDR2 YNNKEL, per germline (reference sequence). The CDR3 loop is CASSQARGRGQETQYF. In DNA, the CDR3 is TGTGCCAGCAGCCAAGCTCGGGGCAGGGGGCAAGAGACCCAGTACTTC.

This rearrangement joins TRBV19 to TRBJ2-5; TRBD1 matches at 7 bases. Germline assignment: CDR1 LNHDA and CDR2 SQIVND (reference sequence). CDR3 length: 15 residues. With 4 bases clipped from V and 5 bases from J, the junction kept 10 bases outside the gene matches. CDR3 sequence reads: CASSKNRGRGETQYF. For the CDR3, the DNA is TGTGCCAGTAGTAAAAACAGGGGACGTGGGGAGACCCAGTACTTC.

CDR3 coding DNA: TGTGCCAGCAGCTTACCTGCGAGACAGCAGAACACTGAAGCTTTCTTT. As protein: CASSLPARQQNTEAFF. V and J are TRBV5-6 and TRBJ1-1, with D possibly matching TRBD1 (5 bases). Germline V lookup: CDR1 SGHDT, CDR2 YYEEEE. The CDR3 runs to 16 residues. The V end was cut by 2 bases, the J end by 1 base, with 15 bases between. The entire variable domain, with the rest obtained from reference TRBV5-6 and TRBJ1-1, is as follows: DAGVTQSPTHLIKTRGQQVTLRCSPKSGHDTVSWYQQALGQGPQFIFQYYEEEERQRGNFPDRFSGHQFPNYSSELNVNALLLGDSALYLCASSLPARQQNTEAFFGQGTRLTVV.

The rearrangement joins TRBV6-5 to TRBJ1-4, with a weak D call TRBD1 (5 bases). This CDR3 comprises 14 residues. The germline V gene has CDR1 MNHEY and CDR2 SVGAGI. V lost 6 bases to trimming and J lost 0 bases, with 8 bases between them. The CDR3 DNA sequence: TGTGCCAGCAGCCTGGGGCCAACTAATGAAAAACTGTTTTTT. Translation: CASSLGPTNEKLFF.

This clone was counted once. The chain combines TRBV6-2 or TRBV6-3 with TRBJ1-5; D perhaps matches TRBD1 (6 bases). This CDR3 region has 16 residues. V lost 2 bases and J 2 bases, leaving 13 bases between the germline ends. Germline lookup yields CDR1 MNHEY and CDR2 SVGEGT. CDR3 coding DNA: TGTGCCAGCAGTTACCCAAATCCAGGGGGCAATCAGCCCCAGCATTTT. Amino acid sequence: CASSYPNPGGNQPQHF.

This clone came up once. The CDR3 loop reads CASSPLQDYGYTF. Written as DNA, the CDR3 is TGTGCCAGCAGTCCCCTACAGGACTATGGCTACACCTTC. This chain joins TRBV6-2 or TRBV6-3 and TRBJ1-2, with D maybe TRBD1 (5 bases). Per the germline V gene, CDR1 is MNHEY and CDR2 is SVGEGT. This CDR3 is 13 amino acids long. The V gene lost 5 bases and the J gene lost 3 bases, with 10 bases spanning the gap.

The chain recombines TRBV19 with TRBJ2-2, with D uncertain. The CDR3 is 15 residues long. V lost 3 bases, J lost 3 bases, and 11 bases lay in between. Per germline, CDR1 LNHDA and CDR2 SQIVND (reference sequence). CDR3 DNA sequence: TGTGCCAGTAGTATGGCAGGCTTGGACACCGGGGAGCTGTTTTTT. This gives the protein CASSMAGLDTGELFF. The full variable domain, in which reference TRBV19 and TRBJ2-2 provide the parts outside the CDR3, is DGGITQSPKYLFRKEGQNVTLSCEQNLNHDAMYWYRQDPGQGLRLIYYSQIVNDFQKGDIAEGYSVSREKKESFPLTVTSAQKNPTAFYLCASSMAGLDTGELFFGEGSRLTVL.

This rearrangement joins TRBV7-8 to TRBJ2-1; TRBD2 matches at 16 bases. CDR1 is SGHVS and CDR2 is FQNEAQ in the germline V gene. The CDR3 has 19 amino acids. Germline trimming cut 2 bases from V and 6 bases from J; bases unmatched to any gene: 10. The CDR3 DNA follows: TGTGCCAGCAGCTTACCGGGACTAGCGGGAGGGCCAGGGGCCAATGAGCAGTTCTTC. As protein: CASSLPGLAGGPGANEQFF. Drawing the rest from reference TRBV7-8 and TRBJ2-1, the complete variable domain is GAGVSQSPRYKVAKRGQDVALRCDPISGHVSLFWYQQALGQGPEFLTYFQNEAQLDKSGLPSDRFFAERPEGSVSTLKIQRTQQEDSAVYLCASSLPGLAGGPGANEQFFGPGTRLTVL.

The J gene is TRBJ2-1, the V gene TRBV28, with 8 bases matching TRBD1. Germline V lookup: CDR1 MDHEN, CDR2 SYDVKM. CDR3 length: 16 amino acids. Trimming took 6 bases from V and 7 from J; bases not matched to a gene: 14. CDR3 in DNA: TGTGCCAGCAGCCCTACTGGACAGGGAAAGAAGAATGAGCAGTTCTTC. Translating gives CASSPTGQGKKNEQFF.

The sample holds one count of this clone. This chain links TRBV19 with TRBJ2-2; tentatively, D is TRBD2 (7 bases). Trimming removed 6 bases at V and 1 base at J, with 15 bases between. Germline V lookup: CDR1 LNHDA, CDR2 SQIVND (reference sequence). CDR3 length equals 16 residues. The CDR3: CASRGGHYQNTGELFF. In DNA, the CDR3 is TGTGCCAGTAGGGGGGGGCACTATCAGAACACCGGGGAGCTGTTTTTT.

The V and J genes are TRBV5-1 and TRBJ2-3, with 7 bases aligning to TRBD1. The CDR3 runs to 15 residues. V dropped 0 bases and J dropped 4; count of bases not matched to a gene: 5. CDR1 is SGHRS and CDR2 is YFSETQ in the germline V gene. This CDR3 is CASSLETGVADTQYF. CDR3 bases: TGCGCCAGCAGCTTGGAAACAGGGGTGGCAGATACGCAGTATTTT.

This clone was recorded a few times. The chain is built from TRBV3-1 (or the pseudogene TRBV3-2) and TRBJ1-1; 7 positions match TRBD1. There are 15 residues in the CDR3. With V trimmed by 4 bases and J by 2 bases, 7 bases remained unmatched. Germline values: CDR1 LGHDT, CDR2 YNNKEL (reference sequence). CDR3 loop: CASSPTGVENTEAFF. The CDR3 DNA reads TGTGCCAGCAGCCCAACAGGGGTGGAAAACACTGAAGCTTTCTTT.

The chain combines TRBV7-2 with TRBJ1-6; TRBD1 is a possible D gene (6 bases). V dropped 1 base and J dropped 9 bases, with 13 bases sitting between them. The length of the CDR3 is 15 residues. Germline loops: CDR1 SGHTA, CDR2 FQGNSA. CDR3 DNA: TGTGCCAGCAGCTTAGTGGTGGGGGCTGGTTCACCCCTCCACTTT. It codes for CASSLVVGAGSPLHF.

V is TRBV19 and J is TRBJ1-3, with 7 bases aligning to TRBD1. This CDR3 region has 17 residues. The V gene end was trimmed by 3 bases and the J gene end by 0 bases; junction bases not matched to a gene: 8. Per the germline V gene, CDR1 is LNHDA and CDR2 is SQIVND (reference sequence). CDR3 DNA sequence: TGTGCCAGTAGTATCGCCCACGACAGGGCCTCTGGAAACACCATATATTTT. Protein sequence: CASSIAHDRASGNTIYF.